One sample yielded the 13 T cell receptor beta chains listed below, sequenced in a study of T cell clonality in common variable immunodeficiency. Sequenced by immunoSEQ multiplex PCR; TCRdb stores in-frame clones only, minus some. This sample shows about 52,000 clones and no singletons; under 2% rests with the ten largest. Material: peripheral blood mononuclear cells. These receptors originate from a person between 18 and 70 years old in good health.

This clone has ten or more counts. The read terminates 3 residues before the CDR3 end, so the remaining end is supplied by the germline J gene. The chain recombines TRBV7-9 with TRBJ2-7, with 7 bases lining up with TRBD1. CDR1 SEHNR and CDR2 FQNEAQ come from the germline V gene (reference sequence). V was pared by 2 bases and J by 2 bases, with 6 bases of the junction left unmatched. The CDR3 is 15 amino acids. Incomplete CDR3 DNA: TGTGCCAGCAGCTTATCAGGGGGTAGCCCCTACGAG. It codes for CASSLSGGSPYE. The CDR3, in full, reads CASSLSGGSPYEQYF. Using reference TRBV7-9 and TRBJ2-7 for the parts outside the CDR3, the full variable domain is DTGVSQNPRHKITKRGQNVTFRCDPISEHNRLYWYRQTLGQGPEFLTYFQNEAQLEKSRLLSDRFSAERPKGSFSTLEIQRTEQGDSAMYLCASSLSGGSPYEQYFGPGTRLTVT.

In its sample, this clone was seen many times. The read comes to an end 3 residues before the CDR3 does, leaving the germline J gene to fill in the end. V usage is TRBV20-1 and J usage is TRBJ2-5, with 7 bases matching TRBD2. Germline-derived CDR1 and CDR2 are DFQATT and SNEGSKA (reference sequence). This CDR3 is 15 amino acids long. V was clipped by 3 bases and J by 0 bases; unmatched bases: 7. CDR3 DNA, as far as it was read: TGCAGTGCTAGGGGAGCGGGGCCTAACCAAGAGACC. Translation: CSARGAGPNQET. The CDR3, in full, reads CSARGAGPNQETQYF.

At least ten counts were recorded for this clone. The read falls 3 residues short of the CDR3 end, and the missing part is taken from the germline J gene. The chain uses TRBV30 and TRBJ2-2, with TRBD1 identical over 8 bases. The length of the CDR3 is 13 residues. Germline CDR1 reads GTSNPN; CDR2 reads SVGIG (reference sequence). This CDR3 reads CAWLDRGGEKLFF. The sequenced part of the CDR3 DNA is TGTGCCTGGCTCGACAGGGGAGGTGAAAAG. The full variable domain, in which reference TRBV30 and TRBJ2-2 provide the parts outside the CDR3, is SQTIHQWPATLVQPVGSPLSLECTVEGTSNPNLYWYRQAAGRGLQLLFYSVGIGQISSEVPQNLSASRPQDRQFILSSKKLLLSDSGFYLCAWLDRGGEKLFFGEGSRLTVL.

This clone was seen more than once but under ten times. The sequenced fragment ends 3 residues before the CDR3 boundary, so the rest is inferred from the germline J gene. The V gene is TRBV7-8, the J gene TRBJ1-5; 9 nucleotides agree with TRBD1. The CDR3 has 15 residues. The germline V gene encodes CDR1 SGHVS and CDR2 FQNEAQ. With V trimmed by 5 bases and J by 7 bases, 9 bases remained unmatched. The CDR3 loop is CASSLSRDREQPQHF. The covered CDR3 bases are TGTGCCAGCAGCCTGAGCCGGGACAGGGAACAGCCC.

This clone has a handful of counts. The read terminates 3 residues before the CDR3 end, so the remaining end is supplied by the germline J gene. The rearrangement links TRBV18 to TRBJ1-2; 8 bases agree with TRBD1. The V gene end was trimmed by 5 bases and the J gene end by 4 bases; junction bases not matched to a gene: 9. The CDR3 length is 15 residues. The germline V gene has CDR1 KGHSH and CDR2 LQKENI. The sequenced part of the CDR3 DNA is TGTGCCAGCTCAGCGACAGGGGCCGGGAGCTATGGC. Translated: CASSATGAGSYG. The full CDR3 is CASSATGAGSYGYTF.

A remark on this clone: Sequencing ends 3 residues short of the CDR3 end; the germline J gene provides the rest. The chain carries TRBV18 and TRBJ1-1; no firm D call. The CDR3 runs to 14 residues. V shed 6 bases and J shed 4 bases, with 15 bases lying between them. The germline gives CDR1 KGHSH, CDR2 LQKENI. CDR3 DNA, as far as it was read: TGTGCCAGCTCCCCGAGCGTTATTCGCACTGAA. Translated, it gives CASSPSVIRTE. The CDR3, in full, reads CASSPSVIRTEAFF.

This clone came up many times. The read ends 3 residues before the CDR3 terminus; that terminus is restored from the germline J gene. The rearrangement links TRBV6-1 to TRBJ1-1; 7 nucleotides align to TRBD1. The V gene end was trimmed by 3 bases and the J gene end by 4 bases; junction bases not matched to a gene: 8. This CDR3 has 15 amino acids. Germline loops: CDR1 MNHNS, CDR2 SASEGT. The CDR3: CASSDRQGGGTEAFF. Incomplete CDR3 DNA: TGTGCCAGCAGTGACCGACAGGGTGGGGGCACTGAA.

To note about this clone: The CDR3 end is not reached by the read, which stops 3 residues before it; the germline J gene fills it in. The rearrangement joins TRBV20-1 to TRBJ2-3; TRBD2 matches 10 bases. Germline assignment: CDR1 DFQATT and CDR2 SNEGSKA (reference sequence). The CDR3 has 15 residues. The CDR3 region is CSAHRGAGGRETQYF. CDR3 DNA (partial): TGCAGTGCGCACCGTGGAGCGGGGGGGCGAGAGACG.

This clone occurred many times. The read terminates 3 residues ahead of where the CDR3 ends, so the germline J gene completes it. The chain couples TRBV7-2 to TRBJ2-2; TRBD2 aligns across 12 bases. Unmatched junction bases numbered 1, after V lost 4 bases and J lost 4 bases. CDR1 SGHTA and CDR2 FQGNSA come from the germline V gene. CDR3 length: 15 amino acids. CDR3 bases read: TGTGCCAGCAGCTCGACTAGCGGGAGCACCGGGGAG. This codes for CASSSTSGSTGE. The whole CDR3 protein is CASSSTSGSTGELFF.

This clone was observed at least ten times. The read halts 3 residues ahead of the CDR3 end, with the missing end drawn from the germline J gene. J is TRBJ1-2 and V is TRBV30, with D perhaps TRBD1 (6 bases). The CDR3 contains 13 residues. Germline loops: CDR1 GTSNPN, CDR2 SVGIG (reference sequence). The part of the CDR3 DNA that was read is TGTGCCTGGAGCCACTCGGAGGGGACACAC. This codes for CAWSHSEGTH. The complete CDR3 sequence is CAWSHSEGTHYTF.

Comments on this clone: The CDR3 is cut off 3 residues early in the read; its end comes from the germline J gene. In the same sample, other DNA sequences code for this CDR3. The chain joins TRBV5-1 to TRBJ2-5; TRBD2 is a possible D gene (6 bases). This CDR3 has 13 residues. Germline V lookup: CDR1 SGHRS, CDR2 YFSETQ. The V end was cut by 4 bases, the J end by 1 base, with 8 bases between. The CDR3 bases that were read are TGCGCCAGCAGCCGGGACTCCCAAGAGACC. Amino acid sequence: CASSRDSQET. The full CDR3 sequence reads CASSRDSQETQYF.

The sample holds many counts of this clone. The DNA ends 3 residues before the CDR3 does, and the rest of the CDR3 is filled in from the germline J gene. This chain links TRBV30 with TRBJ1-2; TRBD1 aligns across 7 bases. The ends lost 3 bases at V and 7 bases at J; junction bases unmatched: 5. CDR1 and CDR2 (germline): GTSNPN, SVGIG (reference sequence). The CDR3 is made up of 12 amino acids. The covered CDR3 bases are TGTGCCTGGAGCCGACAGGGTGGTGGC. It yields the protein CAWSRQGGG. The complete CDR3 reads CAWSRQGGGYTF.

Details on this clone: The observed sequence ends 3 residues before the CDR3 terminus, with the missing tail filled in from the germline J gene. The chain is built from TRBV19 and TRBJ1-6; the D is unclear. Per the germline V gene, CDR1 is LNHDA and CDR2 is SQIVND (reference sequence). Trimming pared 6 bases from V and 2 bases from J, leaving 8 bases between. The CDR3 is 14 residues long. The CDR3 DNA, read in part, is TGTGCCAGTAGACCAGGAACCTATAATTCACCC. Its protein product is CASRPGTYNSP. The full CDR3 protein is CASRPGTYNSPLHF.